This T cell receptor beta chain originates from a study of CD8 T cells in ankylosing spondylitis. This clonotype was counted ten times or more. MiXCR, applied by TCRdb to the 5' RACE reads, yields one record per CDR3 protein. Here the sample spans about 210,000 distinct CDR3 sequences, over 7% being singletons. With 3 bases removed from V and 11 bases from J, the gap between germline ends came to 13 bases. CDR3 length: 11 amino acids. CDR1 is SQVTM, CDR2 ANQGSEA, per germline. The chain links TRBV29-1 to TRBJ1-1; D is uncertain. Sequencing was performed on blood, either unsorted or a sorted T cell fraction (not recorded which). This receptor was taken from a female donor with ankylosing spondylitis or in good health (not recorded which). The CDR3 DNA reads as TGCAGCGTTGATGTGCCCTCCGGGGCTTTCTTT. Amino acids: CSVDVPSGAFF.